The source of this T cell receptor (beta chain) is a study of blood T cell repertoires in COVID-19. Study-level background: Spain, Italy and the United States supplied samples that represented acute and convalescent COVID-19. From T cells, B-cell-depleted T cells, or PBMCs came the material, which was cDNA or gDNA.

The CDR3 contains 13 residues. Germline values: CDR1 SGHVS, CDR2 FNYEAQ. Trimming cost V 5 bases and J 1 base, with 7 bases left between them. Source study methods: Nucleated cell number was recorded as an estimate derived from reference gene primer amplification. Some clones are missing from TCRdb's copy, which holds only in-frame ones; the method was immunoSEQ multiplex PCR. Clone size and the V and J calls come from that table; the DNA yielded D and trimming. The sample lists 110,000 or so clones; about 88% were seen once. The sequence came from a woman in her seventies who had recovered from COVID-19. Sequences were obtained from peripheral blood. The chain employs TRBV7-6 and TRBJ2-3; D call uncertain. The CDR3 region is CASSTERTDTQYF. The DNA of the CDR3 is TGTGCCAGCAGCACCGAGCGCACAGATACGCAGTATTTT. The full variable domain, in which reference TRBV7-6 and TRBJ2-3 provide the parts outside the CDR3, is GAGVSQSPRYKVTKRGQDVALRCDPISGHVSLYWYRQALGQGPEFLTYFNYEAQQDKSGLPNDRFSAERPEGSISTLTIQRTEQRDSAMYRCASSTERTDTQYFGPGTRLTVL.